This T cell receptor beta chain stems from a study of naive and memory T cell subsets. General study points: Especially in CD8 cells, naive repertoires contained a few larger clonotypes, possibly CD45RA-re-expressing memory cells.

Note on this clonotype: What it binds is unknown.

Two oligonucleotides, mixed equimolar, formed the beta constant-region primer covering TRBC1 and TRBC2. Nested alpha and beta constant-region primers with the SP2 primer drove four PCR rounds on ligated cDNA. A 12-nucleotide UMI and the SP2 primer were added to the cDNA 3' end by oligonucleotide ligation. TCRdb re-called the UMI-ligation and nested PCR reads with MiXCR, one entry per CDR3 protein. The table lists more than 120,000 distinct CDR3 sequences, about 20% of them singletons. CD4+ T cell IFNgamma after overnight CMV lysate exposure gave donor CMV status. V was cut by 1 base and J by 7 bases, with 17 bases left in between. The CDR3 totals 16 residues. The germline CDR1 and CDR2 sequences are MDHEN and SYDVKM.

The material sequenced was naive CD8+ T cells from blood. The chain uses TRBV28 and TRBJ2-1, with D hard to call. The sequence was collected from a human donor in good health. This CDR3 reads CASSLYVGSSRNEQFF. Written as DNA, the CDR3 is TGTGCCAGCAGTTTATACGTCGGGTCCTCGAGGAATGAGCAGTTCTTC.